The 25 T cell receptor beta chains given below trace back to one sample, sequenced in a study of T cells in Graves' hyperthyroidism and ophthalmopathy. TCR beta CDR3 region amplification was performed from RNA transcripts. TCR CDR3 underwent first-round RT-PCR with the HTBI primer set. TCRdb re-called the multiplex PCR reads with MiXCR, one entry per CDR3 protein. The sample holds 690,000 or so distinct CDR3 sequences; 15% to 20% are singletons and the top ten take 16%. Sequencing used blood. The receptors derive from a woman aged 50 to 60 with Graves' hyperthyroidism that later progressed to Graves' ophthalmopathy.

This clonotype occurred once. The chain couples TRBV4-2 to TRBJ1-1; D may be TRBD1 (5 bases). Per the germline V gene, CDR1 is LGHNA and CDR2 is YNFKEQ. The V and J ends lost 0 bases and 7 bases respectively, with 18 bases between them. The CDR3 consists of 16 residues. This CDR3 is CASSQDDGQGRSEAFF. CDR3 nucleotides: TGTGCCAGCAGCCAAGATGATGGGCAGGGTAGGAGTGAAGCTTTCTTT.

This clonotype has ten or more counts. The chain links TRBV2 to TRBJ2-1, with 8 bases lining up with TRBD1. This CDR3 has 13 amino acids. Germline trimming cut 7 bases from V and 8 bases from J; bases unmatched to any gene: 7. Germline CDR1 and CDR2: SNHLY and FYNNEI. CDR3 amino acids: CASKRATGDEQFF. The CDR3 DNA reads TGTGCCAGCAAACGAGCGACAGGGGATGAGCAGTTCTTC.

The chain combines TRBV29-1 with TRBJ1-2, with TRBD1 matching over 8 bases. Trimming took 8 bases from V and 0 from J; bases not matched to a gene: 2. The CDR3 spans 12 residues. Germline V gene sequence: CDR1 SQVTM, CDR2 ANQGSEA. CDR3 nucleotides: TGCAGCACGGACAGGGCTAACTATGGCTACACCTTC. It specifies CSTDRANYGYTF. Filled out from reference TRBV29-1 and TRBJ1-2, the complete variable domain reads SAVISQKPSRDICQRGTSLTIQCQVDSQVTMMFWYRQQPGQSLTLIATANQGSEATYESGFVIDKFPISRPNLTFSTLTVSNMSPEDSSIYLCSTDRANYGYTFGSGTRLTVV.

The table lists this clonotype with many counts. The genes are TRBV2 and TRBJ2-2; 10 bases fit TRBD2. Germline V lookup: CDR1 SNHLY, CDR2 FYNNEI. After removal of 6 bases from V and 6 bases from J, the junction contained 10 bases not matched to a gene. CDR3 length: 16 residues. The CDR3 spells CASRKTSGGAAGELFF. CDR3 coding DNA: TGTGCCAGCAGGAAGACAAGCGGGGGGGCCGCCGGGGAGCTGTTTTTT.

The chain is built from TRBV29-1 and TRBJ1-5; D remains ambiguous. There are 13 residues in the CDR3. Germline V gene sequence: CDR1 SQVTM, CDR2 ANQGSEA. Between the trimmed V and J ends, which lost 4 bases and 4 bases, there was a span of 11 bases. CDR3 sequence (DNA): TGCAGCGTTGTTCTAACTCCGAATCAGCCCCAGCATTTT. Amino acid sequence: CSVVLTPNQPQHF.

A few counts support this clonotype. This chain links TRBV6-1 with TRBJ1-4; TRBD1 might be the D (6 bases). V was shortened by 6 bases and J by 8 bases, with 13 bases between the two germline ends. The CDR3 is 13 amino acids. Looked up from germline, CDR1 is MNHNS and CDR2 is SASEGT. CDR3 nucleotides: TGTGCCAGCAGAGAAACAGGGTCCGAAAAACTGTTTTTT. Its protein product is CASRETGSEKLFF.

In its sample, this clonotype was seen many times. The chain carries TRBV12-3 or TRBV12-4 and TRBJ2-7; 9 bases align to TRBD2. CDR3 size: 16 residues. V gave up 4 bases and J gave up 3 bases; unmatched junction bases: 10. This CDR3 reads CASSSDSGGVDYEQYF. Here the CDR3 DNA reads TGTGCCAGCAGTTCCGATAGCGGGGGCGTAGACTACGAGCAGTACTTC.

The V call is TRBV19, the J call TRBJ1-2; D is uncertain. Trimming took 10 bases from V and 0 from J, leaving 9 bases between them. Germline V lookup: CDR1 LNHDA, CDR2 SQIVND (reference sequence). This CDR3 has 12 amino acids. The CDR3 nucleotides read TGTGCCATCACCGGTCCTAACTATGGCTACACCTTC. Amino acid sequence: CAITGPNYGYTF.

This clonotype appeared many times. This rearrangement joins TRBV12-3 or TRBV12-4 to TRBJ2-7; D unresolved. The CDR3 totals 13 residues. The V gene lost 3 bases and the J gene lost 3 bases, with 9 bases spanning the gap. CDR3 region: CASSFRAIYEQYF. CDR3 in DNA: TGTGCCAGCAGTTTCCGGGCTATCTACGAGCAGTACTTC.

The CDR3 bases are TGTGCCAGCAGTCCGGGACTAGCGTTTCCTGGAGGGCAGTATTTT. Protein product: CASSPGLAFPGGQYF. The chain recombines TRBV2 with TRBJ2-3, with 10 positions matching TRBD2. The ends lost 5 bases at V and 11 bases at J; junction bases unmatched: 13. Germline V gene lookup returns CDR1 SNHLY and CDR2 FYNNEI. The CDR3 is made up of 15 amino acids.

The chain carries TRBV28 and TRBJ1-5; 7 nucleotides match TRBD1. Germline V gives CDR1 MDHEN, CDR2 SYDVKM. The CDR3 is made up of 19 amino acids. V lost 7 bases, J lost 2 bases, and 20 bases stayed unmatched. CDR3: CASIDPATGARHGNQPQHF. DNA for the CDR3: TGTGCCAGCATCGATCCCGCAACAGGGGCCCGACATGGCAATCAGCCCCAGCATTTT.

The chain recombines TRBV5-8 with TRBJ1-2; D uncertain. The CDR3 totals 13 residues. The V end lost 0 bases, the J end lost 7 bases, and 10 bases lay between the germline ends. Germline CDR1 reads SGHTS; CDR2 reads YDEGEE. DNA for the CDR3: TGTGCCAGCAGCTTGGCCGAATGGGCTGGCTACACCTTC. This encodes CASSLAEWAGYTF.

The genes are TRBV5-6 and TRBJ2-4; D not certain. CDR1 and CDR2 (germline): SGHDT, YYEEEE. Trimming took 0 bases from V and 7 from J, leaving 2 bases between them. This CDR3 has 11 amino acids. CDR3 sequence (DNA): TGTGCCAGCAGCTTGGGGAACATTCAGTACTTC. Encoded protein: CASSLGNIQYF.

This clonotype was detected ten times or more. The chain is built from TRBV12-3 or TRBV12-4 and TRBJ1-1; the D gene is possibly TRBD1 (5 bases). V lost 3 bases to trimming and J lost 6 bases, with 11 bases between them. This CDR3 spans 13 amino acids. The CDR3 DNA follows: TGTGCCAGCAGTTTTAGGGGTGACCCTGAAGCTTTCTTT. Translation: CASSFRGDPEAFF.

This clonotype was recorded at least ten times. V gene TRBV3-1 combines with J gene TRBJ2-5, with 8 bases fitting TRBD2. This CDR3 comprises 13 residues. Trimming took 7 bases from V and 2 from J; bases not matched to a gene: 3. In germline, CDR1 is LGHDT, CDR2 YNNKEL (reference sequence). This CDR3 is CASKTSGQETQYF. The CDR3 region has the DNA TGTGCCAGCAAAACTAGCGGTCAAGAGACCCAGTACTTC.

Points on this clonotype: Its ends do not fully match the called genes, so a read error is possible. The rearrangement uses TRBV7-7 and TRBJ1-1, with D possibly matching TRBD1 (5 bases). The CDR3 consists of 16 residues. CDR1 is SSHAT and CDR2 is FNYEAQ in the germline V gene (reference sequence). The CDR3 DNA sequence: TGTGCTAGCAGCCCATTCCCGGGACCCATGAACACTGAAGCTTTCTTT. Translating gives CASSPFPGPMNTEAFF.

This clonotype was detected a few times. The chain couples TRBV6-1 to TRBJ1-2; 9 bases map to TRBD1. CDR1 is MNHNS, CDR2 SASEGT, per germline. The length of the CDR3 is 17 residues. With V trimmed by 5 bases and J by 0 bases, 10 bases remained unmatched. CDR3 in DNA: TGTGCCAGCAGTTATATGGGGACAGGGACCACTAACTATGGCTACACCTTC. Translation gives CASSYMGTGTTNYGYTF.

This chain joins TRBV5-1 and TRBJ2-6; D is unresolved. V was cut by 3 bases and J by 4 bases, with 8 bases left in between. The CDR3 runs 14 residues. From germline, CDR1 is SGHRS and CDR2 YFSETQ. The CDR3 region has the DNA TGCGCCAGCAGCTCTGCCGGGGGGGCCAACGTCCTGACTTTC. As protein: CASSSAGGANVLTF. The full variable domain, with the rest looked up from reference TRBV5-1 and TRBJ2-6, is KAGVTQTPRYLIKTRGQQVTLSCSPISGHRSVSWYQQTPGQGLQFLFEYFSETQRNKGNFPGRFSGRQFSNSRSEMNVSTLELGDSALYLCASSSAGGANVLTFGAGSRLTVL.

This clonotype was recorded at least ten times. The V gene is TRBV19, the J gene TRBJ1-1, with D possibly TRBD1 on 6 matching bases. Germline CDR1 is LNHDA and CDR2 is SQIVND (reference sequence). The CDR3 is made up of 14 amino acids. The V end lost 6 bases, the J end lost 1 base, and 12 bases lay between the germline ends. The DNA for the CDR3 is TGTGCCAGTAGCCCTAGACAGGCGAACACTGAAGCTTTCTTT. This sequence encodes CASSPRQANTEAFF.

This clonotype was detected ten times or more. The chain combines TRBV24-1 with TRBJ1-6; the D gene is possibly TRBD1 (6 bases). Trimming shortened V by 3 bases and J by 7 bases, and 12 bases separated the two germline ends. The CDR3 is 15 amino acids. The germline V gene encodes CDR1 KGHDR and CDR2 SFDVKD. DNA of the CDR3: TGTGCCACCAGTGATGGTATCGGGACAAATTCACCCCTCCACTTT. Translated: CATSDGIGTNSPLHF.

This CDR3 reads CASSLDRGLHEKLFF. The CDR3 region has the DNA TGCGCCAGCAGCTTGGACAGGGGGCTTCATGAAAAACTGTTTTTT. The chain combines TRBV5-1 with TRBJ1-4; 9 nucleotides agree with TRBD1. CDR1 and CDR2 (germline): SGHRS, YFSETQ. This CDR3 has 15 residues. V gave up 0 bases and J gave up 6 bases; unmatched junction bases: 3.

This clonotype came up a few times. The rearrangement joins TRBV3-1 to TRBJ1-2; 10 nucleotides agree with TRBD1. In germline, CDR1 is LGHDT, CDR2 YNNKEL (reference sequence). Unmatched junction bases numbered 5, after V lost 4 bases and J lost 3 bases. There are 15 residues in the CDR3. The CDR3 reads CASSRGGQGYYGYTF. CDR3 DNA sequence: TGTGCCAGCAGCCGCGGGGGACAGGGGTACTATGGCTACACCTTC.

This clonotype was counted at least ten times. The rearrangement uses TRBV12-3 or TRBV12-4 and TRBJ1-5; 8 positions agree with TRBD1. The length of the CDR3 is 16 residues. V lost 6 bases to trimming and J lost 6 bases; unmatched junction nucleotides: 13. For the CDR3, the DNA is TGTGCCAGCAGCGCAACCGGGACAGGTATAGCTCAGCCCCAGCATTTT. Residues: CASSATGTGIAQPQHF.

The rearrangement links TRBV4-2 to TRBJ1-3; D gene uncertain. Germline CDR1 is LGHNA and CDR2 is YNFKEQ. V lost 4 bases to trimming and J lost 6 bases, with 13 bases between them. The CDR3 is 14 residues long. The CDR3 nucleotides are TGTGCCAGCAGCCCCCCTATCGCGAAAAACACCATATATTTT. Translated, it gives CASSPPIAKNTIYF.

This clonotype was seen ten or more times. CDR3 amino acids: CASSTVDRVGPGYTF. In nucleotides, the CDR3 is TGTGCCAGCAGTACCGTTGACAGAGTCGGTCCTGGCTACACCTTC. The rearrangement joins TRBV12-3 or TRBV12-4 to TRBJ1-2; tentative D call: TRBD1 (5 bases). The CDR3 loop spans 15 amino acids. The V end was cut by 5 bases, the J end by 7 bases, with 20 bases between.